This T cell receptor beta chain was obtained from a study of blood T cell repertoires in COVID-19. On the study more broadly: Sites in the United States, Italy and Spain provided acute and convalescent COVID-19 samples. Nucleic acid was either cDNA or gDNA, and it came from T cells, B-cell-depleted T cells, or PBMCs.

Per the authors' pipeline: Estimated nucleated cell counts came from reference gene primer amplification. Only in-frame clones appear in the TCRdb table, and some are missing; sequencing was by immunoSEQ multiplex PCR. Clonal size and the V and J genes are those of that table, whereas D and trimming came from the DNA. The sample has about 180,000 clones, 70% to 90% seen once. Germline V gene lookup returns CDR1 SNHLY and CDR2 FYNNEI. The CDR3 runs 17 residues. J lost 0 bases, V lost 7 bases, and 14 bases had no gene match. The receptor was isolated from a woman in her 30s with active or convalescent COVID-19. Sequencing was done on a sample of peripheral blood. This chain uses TRBV2 with TRBJ2-5; 7 nucleotides agree with TRBD1. The CDR3 sequence: CASTFPEGTVYQETQYF. Here the CDR3 DNA reads TGTGCCAGCACTTTCCCTGAGGGGACAGTCTACCAAGAGACCCAGTACTTC.